These 21 T cell receptor beta chains originate from one sample sequenced in a study of shared clonotypes between healthy human individuals. The repertoire was sequenced with immunoSEQ multiplex PCR; TCRdb's copy has only in-frame clones and lacks some. The table shows roughly 1,600,000 clones, with 98% to 99% occurring only once. Specimen: naive CD4+ T cells sorted from blood. The subset here: CD45RA+ positively selected. The receptors stem from a man aged 25-45 years in good health.

The chain is built from TRBV6-1 and TRBJ1-4; the match to TRBD1 covers 10 bases. Germline values: CDR1 MNHNS, CDR2 SASEGT. The V and J ends lost 4 bases and 8 bases, in that order; junction bases with no gene match: 7. The CDR3 is 15 amino acids. In nucleotides, the CDR3 is TGTGCCAGCAGTGGACCGGGACAGGGGTACGAAAAACTGTTTTTT. This codes for CASSGPGQGYEKLFF.

The V gene is TRBV9, the J gene TRBJ1-2; tentative D call: TRBD1 (5 bases). The CDR3 runs 15 residues. The V end was cut by 0 bases, the J end by 2 bases, with 11 bases between. Looked up from germline, CDR1 is SGDLS and CDR2 is YYNGEE. CDR3 sequence (DNA): TGTGCCAGCAGCGTAGGACGGGGGACCAACTATGGCTACACCTTC. Its translation is CASSVGRGTNYGYTF. Using reference TRBV9 and TRBJ1-2 for the parts outside the CDR3, the full variable domain is DSGVTQTPKHLITATGQRVTLRCSPRSGDLSVYWYQQSLDQGLQFLIQYYNGEERAKGNILERFSAQQFPDLHSELNLSSLELGDSALYFCASSVGRGTNYGYTFGSGTRLTVV.

V usage is TRBV28 and J usage is TRBJ2-7; unclear D gene. The length of the CDR3 is 13 residues. Germline values: CDR1 MDHEN, CDR2 SYDVKM. The germline V and J ends were trimmed by 2 bases and 4 bases, with 9 bases remaining between them. CDR3 region: CASSLNPRYEQYF. The CDR3 DNA reads TGTGCCAGCAGTTTAAACCCTAGGTACGAGCAGTACTTC.

This chain connects TRBV30 to TRBJ1-3, with TRBD1 matching over 7 bases. CDR1 and CDR2 (germline): GTSNPN, SVGIG (reference sequence). The ends lost 2 bases at V and 0 bases at J; junction bases unmatched: 10. This CDR3 is built from 17 residues. CDR3 DNA sequence: TGTGCCTGGAGTTATAGATCGGGACAGAGCTCTGGAAACACCATATATTTT. Its translation is CAWSYRSGQSSGNTIYF.

The J gene is TRBJ2-7, the V gene TRBV6-6, with D hard to call. V lost 2 bases, J lost 2 bases, and 13 bases lay in between. The CDR3 runs 15 residues. CDR1 is MNHNY and CDR2 is SVGAGI in the germline V gene (reference sequence). As DNA, the CDR3 is TGTGCCAGCAGTTACCCCGAATTGAAGACCTACGAGCAGTACTTC. Amino acid sequence: CASSYPELKTYEQYF.

The chain combines TRBV19 with TRBJ1-1; D remains ambiguous. CDR3 length equals 14 residues. Germline-derived CDR1 and CDR2 are LNHDA and SQIVND (reference sequence). V was clipped by 11 bases and J by 1 base, with 17 bases between them. The CDR3 nucleotides read TGTGCCGCAGGAGCGAGAGGGAGGAACACTGAAGCTTTCTTT. It codes for CAAGARGRNTEAFF.

The chain employs TRBV4-1 and TRBJ2-1, with TRBD2 identical over 7 bases. The V segment lost 0 bases and the J segment 1 base; nucleotides outside the gene matches: 6. CDR1 and CDR2 from the germline V gene are MGHRA and YSYEKL. This CDR3 has 17 amino acids. CDR3 DNA sequence: TGCGCCAGCAGCCAAGATTCAGGCGGGAGTTCCTACAATGAGCAGTTCTTC. The encoded protein is CASSQDSGGSSYNEQFF.

This chain joins TRBV11-3 and TRBJ2-7; maybe TRBD2 (6 bases). Germline assignment: CDR1 SGHNT and CDR2 YENEEA. The germline V and J ends were trimmed by 5 bases and 3 bases, with 11 bases remaining between them. The CDR3 is 13 amino acids. The CDR3 loop reads CASSAGPDYEQYF. CDR3 DNA sequence: TGTGCCAGCAGCGCGGGACCAGACTACGAGCAGTACTTC.

The V call is TRBV5-1, the J call TRBJ2-1; D is unclear. CDR3 length equals 15 residues. The V end lost 0 bases, the J end lost 2 bases, and 9 bases lay between the germline ends. Germline lookup yields CDR1 SGHRS and CDR2 YFSETQ. CDR3 DNA: TGCGCCAGCAGCTTGGCCACCAGGACCTACAATGAGCAGTTCTTC. Translated: CASSLATRTYNEQFF.

This clone was detected once. Other DNA sequences in this specimen translate into the identical CDR3. The chain couples TRBV7-9 to TRBJ2-7, with 10 bases fitting TRBD2. V lost 6 bases and J lost 2; bases outside the gene matches: 4. The CDR3 is 14 amino acids. Looked up from germline, CDR1 is SEHNR and CDR2 is FQNEAQ (reference sequence). In DNA, the CDR3 is TGTGCCAGCAGTCGGACTAGCGGAGCCTACGAGCAGTACTTC. Residues: CASSRTSGAYEQYF.

This chain links TRBV5-8 with TRBJ2-3; D call uncertain. The CDR3 runs to 12 residues. Germline V CDR1 and CDR2: SGHTS, YDEGEE. Deletions cut 7 bases from V and 2 bases from J, with 8 bases between. CDR3 residues: CASGYSTDTQYF. CDR3 coding DNA: TGTGCCAGCGGGTACTCCACAGATACGCAGTATTTT.

The J gene is TRBJ2-3, the V gene TRBV7-6; D is possibly TRBD2 (5 bases). Looked up from germline, CDR1 is SGHVS and CDR2 is FNYEAQ. Trimming took 2 bases from V and 1 from J, leaving 13 bases between them. The CDR3 has 16 residues. CDR3 coding DNA: TGTGCCAGCAGCTTATCGAGGGTCTTCGGCACAGATACGCAGTATTTT. Protein sequence: CASSLSRVFGTDTQYF.

The gene calls are TRBV18 and TRBJ1-1; D might be TRBD1 (5 bases). The CDR3 totals 16 residues. CDR1 is KGHSH, CDR2 LQKENI, per germline. V was shortened by 6 bases and J by 4 bases, with 21 bases between the two germline ends. Written as DNA, the CDR3 is TGTGCCAGCTCCCAGACCTCAGGGCTGGCGGGCACTGAAGCTTTCTTT. It codes for CASSQTSGLAGTEAFF.

This chain links TRBV25-1 with TRBJ2-5, with D unresolved. The CDR3 is 15 residues long. Trimming shortened V by 2 bases and J by 5 bases, and 15 bases separated the two germline ends. Looked up from germline, CDR1 is MGHDK and CDR2 is SYGVNS. CDR3 residues: CASSENRNLRETQYF. CDR3 in DNA: TGTGCCAGCAGTGAAAATAGGAACCTGAGGGAGACCCAGTACTTC.

This clone was counted once. The chain carries TRBV27 and TRBJ2-1, with TRBD2 matching 9 bases. V lost 4 bases, J lost 7 bases, and 8 bases stayed unmatched. Germline V gene sequence: CDR1 MNHEY, CDR2 SMNVEV (reference sequence). The CDR3 runs to 15 residues. This CDR3 is CASSSLGLAFNEQFF. The CDR3, as DNA: TGTGCCAGCAGTTCCCTTGGACTAGCGTTTAATGAGCAGTTCTTC.

This chain joins TRBV7-2 and TRBJ2-3; D is perhaps TRBD2 (6 bases). The length of the CDR3 is 15 residues. Germline V gives CDR1 SGHTA, CDR2 FQGNSA. The V end lost 3 bases, the J end lost 1 base, and 11 bases lay between the germline ends. The CDR3 nucleotides are TGTGCCAGCAGCTTGATAGCGGTACGCACAGATACGCAGTATTTT. As protein: CASSLIAVRTDTQYF.

The chain links TRBV7-3 to TRBJ2-1; D is perhaps TRBD1 or TRBD2 (5 bases each). Germline V CDR1 and CDR2: SGHTA, FQGTGA. This CDR3 has 12 amino acids. V was trimmed by 2 bases and J by 15 bases, leaving 14 bases between them. CDR3 in amino acids: CASSLGGDGPFF. CDR3 bases: TGTGCCAGCAGCTTAGGGGGTGACGGCCCGTTCTTC.

This chain joins TRBV6-5 and TRBJ1-2; D may be TRBD1 (6 bases). V lost 2 bases, J lost 8 bases, and 15 bases lay in between. From germline, CDR1 is MNHEY and CDR2 SVGAGI. The CDR3 sequence is 14 residues long. The CDR3 DNA reads as TGTGCCAGCAGTTACGCCCCTACAGGGAACGGCTACACCTTC. Translation: CASSYAPTGNGYTF.

The gene calls are TRBV5-4 and TRBJ2-2, with TRBD1 identical over 10 bases. The germline V gene has CDR1 SGHNT and CDR2 YYREEE (reference sequence). Trimming took 0 bases from V and 6 from J; bases not matched to a gene: 5. The CDR3 is 16 residues long. The chain's CDR3 is CASSLEGTGVPGELFF. DNA of the CDR3: TGTGCCAGCAGCTTGGAGGGGACAGGGGTCCCCGGGGAGCTGTTTTTT.

J is TRBJ2-7 and V is TRBV7-8; D is uncertain. The CDR3 contains 15 residues. V lost 5 bases and J 0 bases, leaving 14 bases between the germline ends. CDR1 SGHVS and CDR2 FQNEAQ come from the germline V gene. This CDR3 reads CASSPQLTHSYEQYF. As DNA, the CDR3 is TGTGCCAGCAGCCCACAACTAACCCACTCCTACGAGCAGTACTTC.

The V and J genes are TRBV5-1 and TRBJ2-7; 15 bases are a match to TRBD2. V dropped 2 bases and J dropped 6; count of bases not matched to a gene: 9. Germline V CDR1 and CDR2: SGHRS, YFSETQ. There are 17 residues in the CDR3. For the CDR3, the DNA is TGCGCCAGCAGCTTTGGACTAGCGGGAGGGCCCGCTCTCGAGCAGTACTTC. This codes for CASSFGLAGGPALEQYF.